The 7 T cell receptor beta chains below were found in one sample sequenced in a study of cytomegalovirus exposure and HLA in healthy donors (dated by TCRdb to about 2017). Receptor libraries were prepared by the immunoSEQ multiplex PCR assay. For the multiplex PCR, a mixture combining 60 forward primers for TCR Vbeta segments and 13 reverse primers for TCR Jbeta segments was used. TCRdb mirrors the immuneACCESS table, restricted to in-frame sequences. Some clones are absent from its copies; in checked studies, under half trace to an unresolved V gene, and the reason for the others is unknown. For this sample there are about 190,000 clones; 70% to 80% appear just once. Of the sample, 11% to 15% is held by the ten largest clones. The sample was PBMCs. Receptor source: a woman aged 25 to 39 in good health and CMV-seropositive.

The rearrangement uses TRBV28 and TRBJ2-7, with TRBD2 as a possible D gene (7 bases). Trimming took 6 bases from V and 2 from J, leaving 20 bases between them. This CDR3 has 16 residues. Germline CDR1 reads MDHEN; CDR2 reads SYDVKM. In nucleotides, the CDR3 is TGTGCCAGCAGCCCCGAGGGGGGGATAGGCGCCTACGAGCAGTACTTC. Residues: CASSPEGGIGAYEQYF.

Turning to this clone: The conserved phenylalanine or tryptophan is not found at the CDR3 terminus, so this likely reflects a read error. V and J are TRBV27 and TRBJ1-5; D remains ambiguous. CDR3 length: 19 residues. The germline gives CDR1 MNHEY, CDR2 SMNVEV (reference sequence). Trimming stripped 5 bases from V and 2 bases from J, with 25 bases between. CDR3 nucleotides: TGTGCCAGCAGTCCCGCGAACCCCAGAGGGCTCTATGGCAATCAGCCCCAGCATCTT. Its protein product is CASSPANPRGLYGNQPQHL.

The chain recombines TRBV21-1 with TRBJ2-3; the D segment call TRBD2 is taken from the table without a DNA check. TRBV21-1 is flagged as a pseudogene. This CDR3 is 16 amino acids long. CDR3 in amino acids: CASRTRSGGGTDTQYF. As DNA, the CDR3 is TGTGCCAGCAGAACCAGAAGCGGGGGAGGAACAGATACGCAGTATTTT.

The V call is TRBV28, the J call TRBJ1-2; 8 positions agree with TRBD1. Germline V gives CDR1 MDHEN, CDR2 SYDVKM. Trimming cost V 8 bases and J 5 bases; bases outside gene matches: 10. This CDR3 region has 14 residues. Here the CDR3 DNA reads TGTGCCAGCTCTAAGCTCAGGGGGCAATATGGCTACACCTTC. Translation gives CASSKLRGQYGYTF.

The V call is TRBV16, the J call TRBJ1-3; D is possibly TRBD1 (5 bases). Trimming pared 4 bases from V and 0 bases from J, leaving 10 bases between. CDR1 KGHSY and CDR2 FQNENV come from the germline V gene. There are 15 residues in the CDR3. The CDR3 is CASSLRQSSGNTIYF. The CDR3 DNA is TGTGCCAGCAGCCTTCGACAGTCCTCTGGAAACACCATATATTTT. The whole variable domain, remainder taken from reference TRBV16 and TRBJ1-3, is GEEVAQTPKHLVRGEGQKAKLYCAPIKGHSYVFWYQQVLKNEFKFLISFQNENVFDETGMPKERFSAKCLPNSPCSLEIQATKLEDSAVYFCASSLRQSSGNTIYFGEGSWLTVV.

The CDR3 region is CATNKVPGNQPQHF. CDR3 nucleotides: TGTGCCACCAATAAAGTCCCCGGGAATCAGCCCCAGCATTTT. This chain joins TRBV16 and TRBJ1-5; D remains ambiguous. Germline CDR1 is KGHSY and CDR2 is FQNENV. The ends were cut back, 10 bases at V and 4 bases at J, with 17 bases in the middle. This CDR3 is 14 amino acids long.

This chain uses TRBV28 with TRBJ1-1; 10 nucleotides match TRBD1. CDR3 length equals 14 residues. CDR1 and CDR2 from the germline V gene are MDHEN and SYDVKM. V trimming: 4 bases; J trimming: 2 bases; junction bases outside the gene matches: 1. CDR3 nucleotide sequence: TGTGCCAGCAGTTGGACAGGGGGAAACACTGAAGCTTTCTTT. Translation gives CASSWTGGNTEAFF.